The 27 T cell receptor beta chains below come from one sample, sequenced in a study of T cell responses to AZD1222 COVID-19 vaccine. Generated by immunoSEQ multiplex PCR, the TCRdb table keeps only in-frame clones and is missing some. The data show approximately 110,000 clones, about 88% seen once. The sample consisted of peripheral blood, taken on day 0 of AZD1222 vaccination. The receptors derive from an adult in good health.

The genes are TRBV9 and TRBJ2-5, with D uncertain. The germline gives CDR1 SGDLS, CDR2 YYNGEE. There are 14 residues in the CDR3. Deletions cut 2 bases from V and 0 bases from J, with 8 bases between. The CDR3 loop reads CASSVISDQETQYF. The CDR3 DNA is TGTGCCAGCAGCGTGATCAGCGACCAAGAGACCCAGTACTTC.

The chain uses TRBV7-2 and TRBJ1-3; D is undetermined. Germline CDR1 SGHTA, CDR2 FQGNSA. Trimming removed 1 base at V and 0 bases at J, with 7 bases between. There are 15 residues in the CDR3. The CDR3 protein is CASSLDPSSGNTIYF. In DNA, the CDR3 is TGTGCCAGCAGCTTAGATCCGAGCTCTGGAAACACCATATATTTT.

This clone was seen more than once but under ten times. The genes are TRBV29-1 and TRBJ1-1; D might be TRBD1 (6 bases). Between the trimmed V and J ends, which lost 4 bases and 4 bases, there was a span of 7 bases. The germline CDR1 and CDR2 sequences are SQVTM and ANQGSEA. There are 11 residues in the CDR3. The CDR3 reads CSVGGGTEAFF. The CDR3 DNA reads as TGCAGCGTTGGAGGGGGCACTGAAGCTTTCTTT.

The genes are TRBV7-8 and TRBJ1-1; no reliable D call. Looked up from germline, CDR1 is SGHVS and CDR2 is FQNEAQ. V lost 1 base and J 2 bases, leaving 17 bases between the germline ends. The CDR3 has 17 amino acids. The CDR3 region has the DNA TGTGCCAGCAGCTTAGGAACCGTCTTACGGCTCAACACTGAAGCTTTCTTT. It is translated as CASSLGTVLRLNTEAFF.

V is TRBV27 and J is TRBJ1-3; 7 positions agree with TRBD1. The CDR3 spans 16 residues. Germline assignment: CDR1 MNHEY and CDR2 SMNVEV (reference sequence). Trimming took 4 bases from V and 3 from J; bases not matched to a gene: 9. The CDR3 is CASSSISTGIGNTIYF. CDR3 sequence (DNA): TGTGCCAGCAGTTCAATATCGACAGGGATTGGAAACACCATATATTTT.

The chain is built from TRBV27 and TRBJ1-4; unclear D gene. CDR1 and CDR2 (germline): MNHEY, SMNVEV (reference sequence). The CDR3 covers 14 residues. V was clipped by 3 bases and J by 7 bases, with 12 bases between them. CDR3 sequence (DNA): TGTGCCAGCAGTTTTGGAGGGATTGGTGAAAAACTGTTTTTT. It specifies CASSFGGIGEKLFF.

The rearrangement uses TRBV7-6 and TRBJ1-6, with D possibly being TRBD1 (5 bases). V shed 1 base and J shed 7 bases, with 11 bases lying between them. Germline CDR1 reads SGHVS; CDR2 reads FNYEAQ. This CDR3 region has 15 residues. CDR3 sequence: CASSLVGGFNSPLHF. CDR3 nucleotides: TGTGCCAGCAGCTTAGTTGGGGGTTTCAATTCACCCCTCCACTTT.

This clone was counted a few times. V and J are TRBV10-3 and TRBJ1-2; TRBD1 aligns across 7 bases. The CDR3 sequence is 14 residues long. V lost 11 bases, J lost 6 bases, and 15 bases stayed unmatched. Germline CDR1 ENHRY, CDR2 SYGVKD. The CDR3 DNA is TGTGCCTCTGGGGCCGGGGACAGCTGGCATGGCTACACCTTC. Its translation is CASGAGDSWHGYTF.

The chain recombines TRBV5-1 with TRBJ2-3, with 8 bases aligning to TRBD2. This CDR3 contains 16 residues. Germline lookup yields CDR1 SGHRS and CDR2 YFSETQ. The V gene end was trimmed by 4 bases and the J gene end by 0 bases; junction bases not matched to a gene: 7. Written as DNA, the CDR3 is TGCGCCAGCAGCGACCGGACTAGCCCCAGCACAGATACGCAGTATTTT. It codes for CASSDRTSPSTDTQYF.

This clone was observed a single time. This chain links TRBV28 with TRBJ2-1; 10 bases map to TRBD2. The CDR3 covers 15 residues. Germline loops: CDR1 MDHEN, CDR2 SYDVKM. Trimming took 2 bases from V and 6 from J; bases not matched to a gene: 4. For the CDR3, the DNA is TGTGCCAGCAGTTTACTAGCGGGAGCACTCAATGAGCAGTTCTTC. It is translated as CASSLLAGALNEQFF.

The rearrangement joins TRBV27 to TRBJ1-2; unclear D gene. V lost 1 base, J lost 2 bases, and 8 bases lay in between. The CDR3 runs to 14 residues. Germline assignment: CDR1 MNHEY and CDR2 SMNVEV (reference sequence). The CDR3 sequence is CASSLYPENYGYTF. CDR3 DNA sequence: TGTGCCAGCAGTTTATATCCGGAGAACTATGGCTACACCTTC.

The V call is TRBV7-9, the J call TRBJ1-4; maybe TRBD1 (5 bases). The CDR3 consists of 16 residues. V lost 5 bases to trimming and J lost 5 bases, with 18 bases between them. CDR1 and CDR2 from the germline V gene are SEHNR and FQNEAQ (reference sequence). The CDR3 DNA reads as TGTGCCAGCAGCCCCCCTTCAGCGGGGCCAAATGAAAAACTGTTTTTT. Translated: CASSPPSAGPNEKLFF. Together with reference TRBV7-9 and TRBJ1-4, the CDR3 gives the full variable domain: DTGVSQNPRHKITKRGQNVTFRCDPISEHNRLYWYRQTLGQGPEFLTYFQNEAQLEKSRLLSDRFSAERPKGSFSTLEIQRTEQGDSAMYLCASSPPSAGPNEKLFFGSGTQLSVL.

The CDR3 region is CASGFVGGSYNEQFF. In DNA form, the CDR3 reads TGTGCCAGCGGCTTTGTCGGGGGCTCCTACAATGAGCAGTTCTTC. The chain has TRBV6-5 and TRBJ2-1; D might be TRBD2 (6 bases). Trimming shortened V by 8 bases and J by 0 bases, and 14 bases separated the two germline ends. The CDR3 has 15 residues. The V gene's germline CDR1 is MNHEY and CDR2 SVGAGI.

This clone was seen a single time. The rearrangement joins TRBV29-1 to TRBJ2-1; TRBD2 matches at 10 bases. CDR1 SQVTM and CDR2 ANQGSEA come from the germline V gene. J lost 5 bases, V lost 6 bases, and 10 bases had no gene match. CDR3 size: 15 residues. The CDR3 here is CSVPLWTSGHNEQFF. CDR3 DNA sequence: TGCAGCGTCCCTCTCTGGACTAGCGGTCACAATGAGCAGTTCTTC.

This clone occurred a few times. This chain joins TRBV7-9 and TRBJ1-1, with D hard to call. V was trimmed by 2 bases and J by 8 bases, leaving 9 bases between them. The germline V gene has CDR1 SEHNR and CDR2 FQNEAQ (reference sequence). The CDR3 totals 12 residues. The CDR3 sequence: CASSLLVGEAFF. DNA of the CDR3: TGTGCCAGCAGCTTATTAGTCGGGGAAGCTTTCTTT.

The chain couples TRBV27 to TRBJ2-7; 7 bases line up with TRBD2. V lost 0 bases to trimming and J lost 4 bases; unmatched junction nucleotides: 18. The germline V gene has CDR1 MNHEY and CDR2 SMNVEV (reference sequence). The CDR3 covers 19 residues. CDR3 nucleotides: TGTGCCAGCAGTTTATCGGGGGGAAGGGGCGGGGGTGTTCTTTACGAGCAGTACTTC. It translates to CASSLSGGRGGGVLYEQYF.

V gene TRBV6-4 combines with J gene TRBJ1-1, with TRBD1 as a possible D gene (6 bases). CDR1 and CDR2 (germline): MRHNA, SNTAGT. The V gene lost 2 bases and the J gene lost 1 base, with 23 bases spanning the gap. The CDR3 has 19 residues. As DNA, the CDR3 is TGTGCCAGCAGTGACCCAGGGCGTGGGGGGCGATGGAGGAACACTGAAGCTTTCTTT. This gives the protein CASSDPGRGGRWRNTEAFF.

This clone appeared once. CDR3 in DNA: TGCGCCAGCAGCTTGGGACAGGGTAACACCATATATTTT. Protein: CASSLGQGNTIYF. The V call is TRBV5-1, the J call TRBJ1-3, with 7 bases fitting TRBD1. Germline CDR1 SGHRS, CDR2 YFSETQ. This CDR3 is built from 13 residues. V lost 0 bases and J lost 7; bases outside the gene matches: 1.

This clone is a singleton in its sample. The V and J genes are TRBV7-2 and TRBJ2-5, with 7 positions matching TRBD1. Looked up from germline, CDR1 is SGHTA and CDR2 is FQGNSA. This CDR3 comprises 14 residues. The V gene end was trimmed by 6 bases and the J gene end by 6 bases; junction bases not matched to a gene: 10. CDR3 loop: CASRARDSGQTQYF. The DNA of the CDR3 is TGTGCCAGCAGGGCCCGGGACAGTGGCCAGACCCAGTACTTC.

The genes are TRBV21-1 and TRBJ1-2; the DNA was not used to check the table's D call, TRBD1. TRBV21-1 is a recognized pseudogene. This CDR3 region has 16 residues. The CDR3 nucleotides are TGTGCCAGCAGCAAAGTGGGGCATGGACAGCGCTATGGCTACACCTTC. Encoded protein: CASSKVGHGQRYGYTF.

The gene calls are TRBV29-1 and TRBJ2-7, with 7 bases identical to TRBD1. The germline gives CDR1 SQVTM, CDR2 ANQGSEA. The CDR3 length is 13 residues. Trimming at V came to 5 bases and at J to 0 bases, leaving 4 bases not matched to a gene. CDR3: CSVLDRASYEQYF. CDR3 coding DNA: TGCAGCGTTCTCGACAGGGCCTCCTACGAGCAGTACTTC.

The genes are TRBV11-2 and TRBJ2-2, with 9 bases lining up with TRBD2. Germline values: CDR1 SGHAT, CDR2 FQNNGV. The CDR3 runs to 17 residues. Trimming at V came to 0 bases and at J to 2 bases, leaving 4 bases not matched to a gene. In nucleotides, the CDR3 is TGTGCCAGCAGCTTAGAGCTGACTAGCGGTAACACCGGGGAGCTGTTTTTT. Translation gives CASSLELTSGNTGELFF.

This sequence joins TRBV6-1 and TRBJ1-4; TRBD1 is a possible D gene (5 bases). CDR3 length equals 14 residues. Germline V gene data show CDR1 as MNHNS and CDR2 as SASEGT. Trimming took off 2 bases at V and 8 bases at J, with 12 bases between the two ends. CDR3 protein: CASSEQGRQEKLFF. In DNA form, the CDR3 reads TGTGCCAGCAGTGAACAGGGACGTCAGGAAAAACTGTTTTTT.

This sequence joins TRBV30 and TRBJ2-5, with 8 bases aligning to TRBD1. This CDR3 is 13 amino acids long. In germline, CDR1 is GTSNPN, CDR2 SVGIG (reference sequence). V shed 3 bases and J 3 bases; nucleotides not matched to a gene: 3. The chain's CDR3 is CAWRPQGEETQYF. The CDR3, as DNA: TGTGCCTGGAGACCACAGGGGGAAGAGACCCAGTACTTC.

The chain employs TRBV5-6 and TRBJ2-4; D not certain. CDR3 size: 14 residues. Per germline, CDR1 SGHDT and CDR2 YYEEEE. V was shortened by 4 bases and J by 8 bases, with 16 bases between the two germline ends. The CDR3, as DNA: TGTGCCAGCAGCCCGCGCTGGAGTGGCGACATTCAGTACTTC. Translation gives CASSPRWSGDIQYF.

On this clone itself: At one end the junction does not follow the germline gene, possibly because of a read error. CDR3 coding DNA: TGTGCCAGTAGCCCCCGTAGAATCACAGATACGCAGTATTTT. Protein: CASSPRRITDTQYF. The rearrangement links TRBV14 to TRBJ2-3; D is unclear. The CDR3 has 14 amino acids. Germline CDR1 SGHDN, CDR2 FVKESK. Full variable domain (remainder filled in from reference TRBV14 and TRBJ2-3): EAGVTQFPSHSVIEKGQTVTLRCDPISGHDNLYWYRRVMGKEIKFLLHFVKESKQDESGMPNNRFLAERTGGTYSTLKVQPAELEDSGVYFCASSPRRITDTQYFGPGTRLTVL.

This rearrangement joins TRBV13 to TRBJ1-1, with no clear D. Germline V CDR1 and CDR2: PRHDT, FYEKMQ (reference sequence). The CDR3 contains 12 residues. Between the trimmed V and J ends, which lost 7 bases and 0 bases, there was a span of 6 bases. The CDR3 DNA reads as TGTGCCAGCACCCGGCTGAACACTGAAGCTTTCTTT. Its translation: CASTRLNTEAFF.